This T cell receptor beta chain originates from a study of blood T cell repertoires in COVID-19. The overall study: The United States, Italy and Spain were the sources of the acute and convalescent COVID-19 samples. Nucleic acid was either cDNA or gDNA, and it came from T cells, B-cell-depleted T cells, or PBMCs.

Germline CDR1 SGHVS, CDR2 FQNEAQ. Trimming pared 1 base from V and 3 bases from J, leaving 9 bases between. CDR3 length equals 14 residues. In the original workflow: Estimation of nucleated cell counts was performed using reference gene primer amplification. Measured with immunoSEQ multiplex PCR; TCRdb has only the in-frame clones, and not every one. The V and J calls and clone size come from that table; D and trimming were worked out from the DNA. The data contain a few hundred thousand clones, approximately 81% of them singletons. The sample was peripheral blood. This clonotype was sampled from a woman older than 75 with acute or convalescent COVID-19. V is TRBV7-8 and J is TRBJ1-1; D is possibly TRBD1 (5 bases). CDR3 sequence (DNA): TGTGCCAGCAGCTTAGTACCAGGGTACACTGAAGCTTTCTTT. The encoded protein is CASSLVPGYTEAFF.